This TCR beta chain stems from a study of blood T cell repertoires in COVID-19. Study at large: Sites in the United States, Italy and Spain provided acute and convalescent COVID-19 samples. PBMCs, B-cell-depleted T cells, or T cells provided the cDNA or gDNA that made up the material.

V was cut by 0 bases and J by 3 bases, with 5 bases left in between. Germline CDR1 and CDR2: SQVTM and ANQGSEA. The CDR3 loop spans 12 amino acids. Source study methods: Using reference gene primer amplification, nucleated cell counts were estimated. Using immunoSEQ multiplex PCR, the repertoire was profiled, and TCRdb retains in-frame clones only, with some absent. The DNA gave D and trimming, while V, J and clone size come from that table. The table lists over 250,000 clones, over 65% of them singletons. Material: peripheral blood. This clonotype originated in a woman of 80 years or more with acute or convalescent COVID-19. This chain connects TRBV29-1 to TRBJ1-1; no clear D. CDR3 loop: CSVEDGHTEAFF. DNA of the CDR3: TGCAGCGTTGAAGATGGGCACACTGAAGCTTTCTTT.